These T cell receptor beta chains were read from a single sample in a study of T cell responses to AZD1222 COVID-19 vaccine. Produced via immunoSEQ multiplex PCR; TCRdb's table is partial and in-frame only. The data show over 110,000 clones, with 90% seen just once and under 2% held by the top ten. Specimen: peripheral blood, collected 28 days after the second AZD1222 dose. The receptors here all came from an adult who received the AZD1222 COVID-19 vaccine. Both conserved end residues are part of each CDR3. A D gene is named only where the DNA matches it firmly. The size of a clone is reported for some rows only, either as once, few or many, or as a class for expanded clones.

V	J	size	D	DNA	CDR3
TRBV4-3	TRBJ2-1	.	.	TGCGCCAGCAGCCAAGCAGGGTCAGGGTACTACAATGAGCAGTTCTTC	CASSQAGSGYYNEQFF
TRBV2	TRBJ2-7	.	.	TGTGCCAGCAGTGAAGGGATTCCCTACTCCTACGAGCAGTACTTC	CASSEGIPYSYEQYF
TRBV6-5	TRBJ2-7	.	.	TGTGCCAGCAGTTACGGGAATGTACTTTCCTACGAGCAGTACTTC	CASSYGNVLSYEQYF
TRBV5-4	TRBJ2-5	.	TRBD1	TGTGCCAGCAGTCCTGGACAGGGTAGAGAGACCCAGTACTTC	CASSPGQGRETQYF
TRBV28	TRBJ1-3	.	.	TGTGCCAGCAGTACGCCCACACAGGTAGCCGGGGGCACCATATATTTT	CASSTPTQVAGGTIYF
TRBV5-5	TRBJ1-1	.	.	TGTGCCAGCAGCCCCCTGGTGGGGGGTTCCATGAACACTGAAGCTTTCTTT	CASSPLVGGSMNTEAFF
TRBV6-5	TRBJ1-2	.	.	TGTGCCAGCAGTTACTCGCTTAGGACAGTACTATATGGCTACACCTTC	CASSYSLRTVLYGYTF
TRBV5-1	TRBJ1-3	.	.	TGCGCCAGCAGCTTGGCCGGCGGGGTGGGAGGAAACACCATATATTTT	CASSLAGGVGGNTIYF
TRBV10-1	TRBJ2-7	.	TRBD1	TGCGCCAGCAGTGGGGCCGGGACAGGGGACAACGAGCAGTACTTC	CASSGAGTGDNEQYF
TRBV5-1	TRBJ1-2	.	.	TGCGCCAGCAGCCCTGACGGGCAGGGTTTATATGGCTACACCTTC	CASSPDGQGLYGYTF
TRBV9	TRBJ1-6	.	.	TGTGCCAGCAGCCCTCTATCAGGGACGAGGGGTTCACCCCTCCACTTT	CASSPLSGTRGSPLHF
TRBV6-1	TRBJ1-5	.	TRBD1	TGTGCCAGCAGTGAGCAGAACAGGGGTGGCAATCAGCCCCAGCATTTT	CASSEQNRGGNQPQHF
TRBV6-6	TRBJ1-5	.	.	TGTGCCAGCCGGAGGGGAATAGAAAGCAATCAGCCCCAGCATTTT	CASRRGIESNQPQHF
TRBV6-5	TRBJ1-6	.	.	TGTGCCAGCACTACATCAAACAGGGTTTCACCCCTCCACTTT	CASTTSNRVSPLHF
TRBV12-3/TRBV12-4	TRBJ1-1	.	.	TGTGCCAGCAGTTCGGCGGGGAACACTGAAGCTTTCTTT	CASSSAGNTEAFF
TRBV6-2/TRBV6-3	TRBJ2-1	.	TRBD2	TGTGCCAGCAGTTACCGGGGGGGCCCTCACAATGAGCAGTTCTTC	CASSYRGGPHNEQFF
TRBV3-1/TRBV3-2	TRBJ2-2	.	.	TGTGCCAGCAGACTCGAGGCCGGGGAGCTGTTTTTT	CASRLEAGELFF
TRBV29-1	TRBJ1-1	.	.	TGCAGCGTTGAACGACGTGCAGCTACCACCTCCTACACTGAAGCTTTCTTT	CSVERRAATTSYTEAFF
TRBV6-6	TRBJ2-7	.	.	TGTGCCAGCAGCGAACCGGGACGGGAATACGAGCAGTACTTC	CASSEPGREYEQYF
TRBV11-2	TRBJ1-2	.	.	TGTGCCAGCAGCTTAGCTCAGGGAAGTAACTATGGCTACACCTTC	CASSLAQGSNYGYTF
TRBV19	TRBJ1-3	.	.	TGTGCCAGTATCGCCGGCGGGGCCCGCTCTGGAAACACCATATATTTT	CASIAGGARSGNTIYF
TRBV11-2	TRBJ1-2	.	.	TGTGCCAGCAGAAGGGGCAGTAACTATGGCTACACCTTC	CASRRGSNYGYTF
TRBV6-5	TRBJ1-2	.	.	TGTGCCAGCAGCACGGACAGAAACTATGGCTACACCTTC	CASSTDRNYGYTF
TRBV20-1	TRBJ2-1	.	.	TGCAGTCTGGAGCCCGACAATGAGCAGTTCTTC	CSLEPDNEQFF
TRBV6-1	TRBJ2-2	.	.	TGTGCCAGCAGTGAAAACTGGCAGATAAACACCGGGGAGCTGTTTTTT	CASSENWQINTGELFF
TRBV5-4	TRBJ2-1	.	.	TGTGCCAGCAGCGCGGATCTAGCCGGCTCCTACAATGAGCAGTTCTTC	CASSADLAGSYNEQFF
TRBV11-3	TRBJ1-1	.	.	TGTGCCAGCAGCCACGGGGGGGCAGCTTTCTTT	CASSHGGAAFF
TRBV14	TRBJ2-7	.	.	TGTGCCAGCAGCCAAGACGGGATTTCCTACGAGCAGTACTTC	CASSQDGISYEQYF
TRBV30	TRBJ1-6	once	.	TGTGCCTGGAGTGTTGGGGGGCTTAGTTCACCCCTCCACTTT	CAWSVGGLSSPLHF
TRBV30	TRBJ1-2	.	TRBD1	TGTGCCTGGAGTGTACTGGGGGACAGGGGGTATGGCTACACCTTC	CAWSVLGDRGYGYTF
TRBV6-4	TRBJ1-2	few	.	TGTGCCAGCAGTCTGAACCACCTAGGCGGCTACACCTTC	CASSLNHLGGYTF
TRBV20-1	TRBJ1-2	.	.	TGCAGTGCTAGTAGCGAGACCCGGGATGGCTACACCTTC	CSASSETRDGYTF
TRBV7-9	TRBJ1-2	.	.	TGTGCCAGCAGCTTAGCGGGAGGGAGGGATGGCTACACCTTC	CASSLAGGRDGYTF
TRBV9	TRBJ2-3	few	TRBD1	TGTGCCAGCAGCCAAGGACAGGGATACACAGATACGCAGTATTTT	CASSQGQGYTDTQYF
TRBV4-1	TRBJ2-1	few	TRBD2	TGCGCCAGCAGCCAAGTACTAGCGGGAGATTCACGCAATGAGCAGTTCTTC	CASSQVLAGDSRNEQFF
TRBV9	TRBJ2-7	.	.	TGTGCCAGCAGTCCAGGGGATTCTCGGAGCGAGCAGTACTTC	CASSPGDSRSEQYF
TRBV3-1/TRBV3-2	TRBJ2-1	.	TRBD2	TGTGCCAGCAGCCAACCCACTAGCGGGAGAGGTAATGAGCAGTTCTTC	CASSQPTSGRGNEQFF
TRBV11-1	TRBJ2-6	.	.	TGTGCCAGCAGCCCTGATTTACCCGCTGGGGCCAACGTCCTGACTTTC	CASSPDLPAGANVLTF
TRBV29-1	TRBJ1-2	.	TRBD1	TGCAGCGGGGGTCCCGGGACAGGGCAGAATGGCTACACCTTC	CSGGPGTGQNGYTF
TRBV11-2	TRBJ2-1	.	.	TGTGCCAGCAGCCCCAACGTCGGCAGAAGGTCTACCTACAATGAGCAGTTCTTC	CASSPNVGRRSTYNEQFF
TRBV5-1	TRBJ2-7	.	.	TGCGCCAGCAGCTTAAGGTGGAGCGATGCCTACGAGCAGTACTTC	CASSLRWSDAYEQYF
TRBV29-1	TRBJ1-1	.	.	TGCAGCGTTGACCACACTGAAGCTTTCTTT	CSVDHTEAFF